These 25 T cell receptor beta chains were sequenced from one sample in a study of cytomegalovirus exposure and HLA in healthy donors. Primers for the PCR totalled 60 Vbeta and 13 Jbeta. This table comes from immunoSEQ multiplex PCR, and its TCRdb copy is limited to in-frame clones, with some not included. In the table there are fewer than 150,000 clones, around three quarters of which are singletons. The sample comprised PBMCs. The receptors originated from a man aged 25-45 years in good health and CMV-seronegative.

The chain recombines TRBV7-9 with TRBJ1-4; D call uncertain. This CDR3 is 13 amino acids long. Trimming removed 1 base at V and 7 bases at J, with 7 bases between. The V gene's germline CDR1 is SEHNR and CDR2 FQNEAQ (reference sequence). CDR3 in DNA: TGTGCCAGCAGCTTAGTGAGCCGTGAAAAACTGTTTTTT. It translates to CASSLVSREKLFF.

In nucleotides, the CDR3 is TGCGCCAGCAGCTTGGGCAGGTTCGTCTATGGCTACACCTTC. Amino acids: CASSLGRFVYGYTF. The V and J genes are TRBV5-1 and TRBJ1-2, with unresolved D. Trimming pared 0 bases from V and 4 bases from J, leaving 10 bases between. The CDR3 covers 14 residues. Germline V gives CDR1 SGHRS, CDR2 YFSETQ. The whole variable domain, filled in from reference TRBV5-1 and TRBJ1-2, reads KAGVTQTPRYLIKTRGQQVTLSCSPISGHRSVSWYQQTPGQGLQFLFEYFSETQRNKGNFPGRFSGRQFSNSRSEMNVSTLELGDSALYLCASSLGRFVYGYTFGSGTRLTVV.

This clone came up once. The V and J genes are TRBV28 and TRBJ1-2; the match to TRBD1 covers 9 bases. CDR1 is MDHEN, CDR2 SYDVKM, per germline. The CDR3 consists of 14 residues. With 5 bases clipped from V and 7 bases from J, the junction kept 8 bases outside the gene matches. The CDR3 region is CASSKNRGLGGYTF. For the CDR3, the DNA is TGTGCCAGCAGTAAAAACAGGGGGCTAGGTGGCTACACCTTC.

J is TRBJ2-7 and V is TRBV4-1, with a weak D call TRBD2 (5 bases). Germline lookup yields CDR1 MGHRA and CDR2 YSYEKL. V was shortened by 1 base and J by 0 bases, with 13 bases between the two germline ends. The length of the CDR3 is 16 residues. In DNA, the CDR3 is TGCGCCAGCAGCCAAGTCCTGAGGAGGTCCTCCTACGAGCAGTACTTC. Amino acids: CASSQVLRRSSYEQYF.

The chain recombines TRBV28 with TRBJ2-7; 7 positions match TRBD2. CDR3 length: 20 residues. Germline CDR1 reads MDHEN; CDR2 reads SYDVKM. The V and J ends lost 4 bases and 5 bases, in that order; junction bases with no gene match: 26. The chain's CDR3 is CASSSPPTPRLMIAGDEQYF. As DNA, the CDR3 is TGTGCCAGCAGTTCCCCCCCCACTCCGCGCTTGATGATAGCGGGCGACGAGCAGTACTTC. Variable domain in full (rest from reference TRBV28 and TRBJ2-7): DVKVTQSSRYLVKRTGEKVFLECVQDMDHENMFWYRQDPGLGLRLIYFSYDVKMKEKGDIPEGYSVSREKKERFSLILESASTNQTSMYLCASSSPPTPRLMIAGDEQYFGPGTRLTVT.

The V call is TRBV5-1, the J call TRBJ1-1, with TRBD1 identical over 10 bases. After removal of 3 bases from V and 7 bases from J, the junction contained 9 bases not matched to a gene. CDR1 SGHRS and CDR2 YFSETQ come from the germline V gene. CDR3 length equals 15 residues. The CDR3 reads CASSWGPGQGIEAFF. CDR3 DNA: TGCGCCAGCAGCTGGGGCCCGGGACAGGGGATTGAAGCTTTCTTT.

This clone was counted a single time. This chain joins TRBV29-1 and TRBJ2-5; 7 nucleotides align to TRBD1. The end of the DNA is better explained by TRBJ2-7, so the J call may be wrong. The CDR3 spans 16 residues. Germline CDR1 SQVTM, CDR2 ANQGSEA. As DNA, the CDR3 is TGCAGCGTTGAAGAGAGAACAGGGGCACTGGCCTACGAGCAGTACTTC. Amino acids: CSVEERTGALAYEQYF.

The genes are TRBV11-2 and TRBJ2-5, with a tentative D call TRBD2 (6 bases). The V end lost 1 base, the J end lost 2 bases, and 17 bases lay between the germline ends. Germline lookup yields CDR1 SGHAT and CDR2 FQNNGV. This CDR3 region has 17 residues. The CDR3 bases are TGTGCCAGCAGCTTAGTTTGGGGTGGGAGGCTACAAGAGACCCAGTACTTC. Translation: CASSLVWGGRLQETQYF.

This clone appeared once. The rearrangement uses TRBV11-1 and TRBJ2-7, with D unclear. The CDR3 has 13 residues. Trimming shortened V by 1 base and J by 4 bases, and 8 bases separated the two germline ends. In germline, CDR1 is SGHAT, CDR2 FQDESV (reference sequence). CDR3 in amino acids: CASSLDTRYEQYF. In nucleotides, the CDR3 is TGTGCCAGCAGCTTAGACACCAGATACGAGCAGTACTTC.

The chain has TRBV2 and TRBJ2-7; 7 bases fit TRBD1. The germline gives CDR1 SNHLY, CDR2 FYNNEI. The CDR3 has 14 residues. J was trimmed by 0 bases and V by 3 bases; bases with no gene match: 2. The CDR3 is CASSEHRGSYEQYF. The CDR3 nucleotides read TGTGCCAGCAGTGAGCACAGGGGCTCCTACGAGCAGTACTTC.

The rearrangement links TRBV28 to TRBJ1-5; unclear D gene. Per the germline V gene, CDR1 is MDHEN and CDR2 is SYDVKM. Deletions cut 7 bases from V and 2 bases from J, with 15 bases between. This CDR3 spans 15 amino acids. The CDR3 nucleotides read TGTGCCAGCATAGCGTCTTTAAGCGGCAATCAGCCCCAGCATTTT. This encodes CASIASLSGNQPQHF.

The CDR3 nucleotides read TGCGCCAGCAGCTTGGGGACAGGGAGGGCCACTGGAAACACCATATATTTT. Amino acid sequence: CASSLGTGRATGNTIYF. The rearrangement joins TRBV5-1 to TRBJ1-3; 8 nucleotides align to TRBD1. V lost 0 bases and J lost 2; bases outside the gene matches: 7. The CDR3 is 17 amino acids. Germline loops: CDR1 SGHRS, CDR2 YFSETQ.

As for this clone: One end of the junction does not line up with germline, which may come from a read error. The chain recombines TRBV5-4 with TRBJ2-7; 8 nucleotides align to TRBD2. The CDR3 has 15 amino acids. Germline-derived CDR1 and CDR2 are SGHNT and YYREEE (reference sequence). The CDR3: CASSLPGGSSHEQYF. In DNA form, the CDR3 reads TGTGCCAGCAGCTTGCCGGGAGGGTCCTCCCACGAGCAGTACTTC.

This clone was seen just once. The gene calls are TRBV5-1 and TRBJ2-1; D may be TRBD2 (5 bases). The CDR3 covers 15 residues. The germline V gene encodes CDR1 SGHRS and CDR2 YFSETQ. V was cut by 4 bases and J by 5 bases, with 16 bases left in between. This chain's CDR3 is CASSRGPDGDNEQFF. Written as DNA, the CDR3 is TGCGCCAGCAGCAGAGGGCCAGACGGAGACAATGAGCAGTTCTTC.

The chain joins TRBV18 to TRBJ2-3, with D hard to call. In germline, CDR1 is KGHSH, CDR2 LQKENI. The CDR3 is made up of 13 amino acids. V lost 3 bases, J lost 0 bases, and 4 bases lay in between. The CDR3 sequence: CASSPPSTDTQYF. The CDR3 nucleotides are TGTGCCAGCTCACCTCCTAGCACAGATACGCAGTATTTT.

This chain joins TRBV27 and TRBJ1-1; 12 bases match TRBD1. Germline CDR1 is MNHEY and CDR2 is SMNVEV (reference sequence). CDR3 size: 18 residues. The V and J ends lost 3 bases and 5 bases, in that order; junction bases with no gene match: 13. This CDR3 reads CASSLRPGQGARGTEAFF. Written as DNA, the CDR3 is TGTGCCAGCAGTTTGCGACCGGGACAGGGGGCACGGGGGACTGAAGCTTTCTTT.

The CDR3 nucleotides are TGTGCCAGCAGCATAGAACGCACAGATACGCAGTATTTT. It encodes CASSIERTDTQYF. The chain combines TRBV6-1 with TRBJ2-3; no firm D call. V was trimmed by 6 bases and J by 1 base, leaving 8 bases between them. Germline values: CDR1 MNHNS, CDR2 SASEGT. The CDR3 extends over 13 amino acids.

The rearrangement uses TRBV28 and TRBJ1-1, with no clear D. The CDR3 loop spans 11 amino acids. Trimming left V 2 bases short and J 10 bases short, with 8 bases between. Germline assignment: CDR1 MDHEN and CDR2 SYDVKM. DNA for the CDR3: TGTGCCAGCAGTTTAGGAGCTGTAGCTTTCTTT. This encodes CASSLGAVAFF.

The chain links TRBV15 to TRBJ2-3; 9 nucleotides line up with TRBD1. V was clipped by 5 bases and J by 3 bases; unmatched bases: 9. The CDR3 length is 16 residues. Germline assignment: CDR1 LNHNV and CDR2 YYDKDF (reference sequence). CDR3 residues: CATSVGQGSGTDTQYF. The DNA of the CDR3 is TGTGCCACCAGCGTCGGACAGGGGTCGGGGACAGATACGCAGTATTTT.

The V call is TRBV5-1, the J call TRBJ2-7; TRBD2 is a possible D gene (5 bases). Trimming removed 4 bases from V and 5 bases from J, with 10 bases in between. The germline CDR1 and CDR2 sequences are SGHRS and YFSETQ. The CDR3 has 12 amino acids. The chain's CDR3 is CASSRTWDEQYF. For the CDR3, the DNA is TGCGCCAGCAGCCGGACTTGGGACGAGCAGTACTTC.

The chain has TRBV6-5 and TRBJ2-2; 8 bases map to TRBD1. The CDR3 extends over 13 amino acids. V shed 5 bases and J 5 bases; nucleotides not matched to a gene: 1. Germline CDR1 MNHEY, CDR2 SVGAGI. CDR3 sequence reads: CASSQGATGELFF. CDR3 DNA sequence: TGTGCCAGCAGTCAGGGGGCGACCGGGGAGCTGTTTTTT.

As DNA, the CDR3 is TGTGCCAGCAGACTGTGGGAGGGTGAGCAGTTCTTC. Residues: CASRLWEGEQFF. This sequence joins TRBV5-4 and TRBJ2-1, with 7 nucleotides matching TRBD2. In germline, CDR1 is SGHNT, CDR2 YYREEE (reference sequence). The CDR3 runs 12 residues. The trim removed 5 bases at V and 9 bases at J, leaving 5 bases unmatched.

On this clone: The sample carries other DNA sequences with the same CDR3. The V call is TRBV13, the J call TRBJ2-2, with a tentative D call TRBD1 (6 bases). Germline CDR1 reads PRHDT; CDR2 reads FYEKMQ (reference sequence). The CDR3 contains 14 residues. With 5 bases removed from V and 7 bases from J, the gap between germline ends came to 14 bases. CDR3 protein: CASSPQGPVGELFF. The CDR3 nucleotides are TGTGCCAGCAGCCCACAGGGTCCCGTCGGGGAGCTGTTTTTT.

The table lists this clone with a few counts. The chain has TRBV6-5 and TRBJ1-1; D is perhaps TRBD1 (5 bases). This CDR3 has 15 residues. The V gene lost 6 bases and the J gene lost 0 bases, with 14 bases spanning the gap. The V gene's germline CDR1 is MNHEY and CDR2 SVGAGI. Written as DNA, the CDR3 is TGTGCCAGCAGACCCAGGGTGGTGATGAACACTGAAGCTTTCTTT. It is translated as CASRPRVVMNTEAFF.

This clone has a single count. The chain carries TRBV25-1 and TRBJ1-1; D is unclear. Germline CDR1 MGHDK, CDR2 SYGVNS. With 1 base removed from V and 2 bases from J, the gap between germline ends came to 2 bases. The CDR3 is 12 amino acids. The CDR3 loop reads CASSESNTEAFF. CDR3 DNA: TGTGCCAGCAGTGAATCTAACACTGAAGCTTTCTTT.